This TCR beta chain was retrieved from a study of blood T cells in healthy people across ages. Overall study results and limits: In older individuals, TCR beta diversity per million T cells was lower, falling roughly linearly with age. Reliance upon unsorted PBMCs precluded definitive naive versus antigen-experienced comparison.

Each sample yielded at least 6 million isolated PBMCs. In regard to this clonotype: Its antigen is currently unknown.

V was trimmed by 6 bases and J by 2 bases, leaving 17 bases between them. CDR1 SQVTM and CDR2 ANQGSEA come from the germline V gene. CDR3 length equals 14 residues. It was with a sample-barcoded 5' primer and a J-beta primer mix that a second PCR of roughly 7 to 12 cycles was run. TCRdb passed the 5' RACE reads through MiXCR, listing each CDR3 protein once. The top ten clones hold over 25% of a sample with around 320,000 distinct CDR3 sequences, 25% to 30% of them seen once. This receptor was obtained from an older woman in good health. The sequenced material came from blood. The V gene is TRBV29-1, the J gene TRBJ2-7; D is tentatively TRBD1 or TRBD2 (5 bases each). The CDR3 region is CSVVQELVPYEQYF. CDR3 in DNA: TGCAGCGTCGTACAGGAACTAGTCCCCTACGAGCAGTACTTC.